Below, 10 T cell receptor beta chains from the same sample are listed, as sequenced in a study of blood T cells in healthy people across ages (dated by TCRdb to about 2015). Receptor amplification or capture employed 5' RACE. These reads were obtained on an Illumina HiSeq 2500. A second about 7 to 11 cycle PCR used a sample-barcoded 5' primer and a J-beta primer mix. TCRdb trimmed the raw reads at Q25, called clones with MiXCR and kept productive beta chains. CDR3 protein duplicates are merged, each entry listing the most common genes and DNA. A total of about 1.4 million distinct CDR3 sequences appear in this sample, roughly 64% of them only once. The ten largest clones represent roughly 7% of the sample. The sample comprised blood. These receptors were taken from a man aged 18 to 29 in good health.

The chain couples TRBV12-3 or TRBV12-4 to TRBJ1-4, with D possibly matching TRBD1 (6 bases). The CDR3 covers 14 residues. V lost 0 bases and J 7 bases, leaving 9 bases between the germline ends. CDR3 amino acids: CASSLAGALEKLFF. Here the CDR3 DNA reads TGTGCCAGCAGTTTAGCGGGGGCGCTTGAAAAACTGTTTTTT.

This clonotype showed up just a few times. The J gene is TRBJ1-6, the V gene TRBV5-6; weak D call: TRBD1 (6 bases). The CDR3 is 17 amino acids. The germline CDR1 and CDR2 sequences are SGHDT and YYEEEE. Trimming removed 4 bases at V and 5 bases at J, with 19 bases between. CDR3 region: CASSRSWRGANNSPLHF. DNA for the CDR3: TGTGCCAGCAGCCGATCGTGGCGGGGGGCAAATAATTCACCCCTCCACTTT. The complete variable domain, with remaining parts taken from reference TRBV5-6 and TRBJ1-6, reads DAGVTQSPTHLIKTRGQQVTLRCSPKSGHDTVSWYQQALGQGPQFIFQYYEEEERQRGNFPDRFSGHQFPNYSSELNVNALLLGDSALYLCASSRSWRGANNSPLHFGNGTRLTVT.

This clonotype has only a few counts. This chain connects TRBV7-2 to TRBJ2-1, with 14 nucleotides matching TRBD2. The CDR3 is made up of 16 amino acids. With V trimmed by 2 bases and J by 7 bases, 4 bases remained unmatched. CDR1 and CDR2 from the germline V gene are SGHTA and FQGNSA. CDR3 bases: TGTGCCAGCAGCTTATATCGGACTAGCGGGGGGAATGAGCAGTTCTTC. Translating it yields CASSLYRTSGGNEQFF.

In this sample, this clonotype turned up a few times. The DNA of the CDR3 is TGTGCCAGCAGCTTCAACAGGGGCAATCAGCCCCAGCATTTT. Amino acid sequence: CASSFNRGNQPQHF. This chain uses TRBV7-2 with TRBJ1-5; weak D call: TRBD1 (6 bases). Germline CDR1 and CDR2: SGHTA and FQGNSA. Trimming pared 3 bases from V and 2 bases from J, leaving 8 bases between. This CDR3 is built from 14 residues.

The chain combines TRBV6-2 or TRBV6-3 with TRBJ2-6; D is unclear. Germline V gene data show CDR1 as MNHEY and CDR2 as SVGEGT. Trimming took off 7 bases at V and 4 bases at J, with 11 bases between the two ends. The CDR3 loop spans 14 amino acids. The CDR3 is CASKPSRGANVLTF. The CDR3 DNA reads as TGTGCCAGCAAACCGAGTCGGGGGGCCAACGTCCTGACTTTC.

A few counts support this clonotype. V gene TRBV4-1 combines with J gene TRBJ1-1; the match to TRBD1 covers 7 bases. Germline V gene lookup returns CDR1 MGHRA and CDR2 YSYEKL. V gave up 3 bases and J gave up 4 bases; unmatched junction bases: 8. The CDR3 covers 15 residues. CDR3 amino acids: CASSQTGLMGTEAFF. The CDR3 DNA is TGCGCCAGCAGCCAGACAGGGCTAATGGGCACTGAAGCTTTCTTT.

V is TRBV3-1 and J is TRBJ2-5, with no clear D. The V and J ends lost 5 bases and 1 base respectively, with 11 bases between them. The germline V gene has CDR1 LGHDT and CDR2 YNNKEL (reference sequence). CDR3 length equals 14 residues. The CDR3 here is CASSERVGQETQYF. CDR3 coding DNA: TGTGCCAGCAGCGAAAGGGTGGGCCAAGAGACCCAGTACTTC.

This chain uses TRBV2 with TRBJ1-2; possibly TRBD1 for D (5 bases). Trimming removed 8 bases from V and 0 bases from J, with 13 bases in between. Germline loops: CDR1 SNHLY, CDR2 FYNNEI. The CDR3 runs to 14 residues. The DNA for the CDR3 is TGTGCCAGCCTCGGGACGGGATCTAACTATGGCTACACCTTC. This translates into CASLGTGSNYGYTF. The variable domain in full, completed from reference TRBV2 and TRBJ1-2, reads EPEVTQTPSHQVTQMGQEVILRCVPISNHLYFYWYRQILGQKVEFLVSFYNNEISEKSEIFDDQFSVERPDGSNFTLKIRSTKLEDSAMYFCASLGTGSNYGYTFGSGTRLTVV.

The chain links TRBV3-1 to TRBJ2-1; 10 bases align to TRBD2. The length of the CDR3 is 14 residues. Looked up from germline, CDR1 is LGHDT and CDR2 is YNNKEL (reference sequence). J gave up 7 bases and V 10 bases, and 10 bases lay outside the gene matches. CDR3 sequence reads: CATARAGGRNEQFF. The CDR3 DNA follows: TGTGCCACGGCACGAGCGGGAGGGCGAAATGAGCAGTTCTTC.

V is TRBV2 and J is TRBJ2-7, with 8 positions matching TRBD2. The V gene end was trimmed by 0 bases and the J gene end by 0 bases; junction bases not matched to a gene: 4. This CDR3 is 16 amino acids long. Germline V gene sequence: CDR1 SNHLY, CDR2 FYNNEI. The CDR3 is CASSEARGLASYEQYF. In DNA, the CDR3 is TGTGCCAGCAGTGAAGCCCGAGGACTAGCCTCCTACGAGCAGTACTTC.